This passage covers 27 T cell receptor beta chains from one sample sequenced in a study of beta chain features in type 1 diabetes. The whole isolated RNA underwent reverse transcription, so sequencing captured expressed TCRB transcripts. Measured with immunoSEQ multiplex PCR; TCRdb has only the in-frame clones, and not every one. This sample has around 320,000 clones, with 12% to 15% found just once. The sequenced material came from central memory CD4+ T cells from blood. These receptors all come from a young man in good health.

This rearrangement joins TRBV7-8 to TRBJ2-5; D not certain. The CDR3 runs to 12 residues. Germline CDR1 and CDR2: SGHVS and FQNEAQ. V was trimmed by 5 bases and J by 4 bases, leaving 8 bases between them. CDR3 DNA: TGTGCCAGCAGCCTCAATTTAGAGACCCAGTACTTC. Protein: CASSLNLETQYF.

This clone was recorded a few times. The rearrangement uses TRBV5-4 and TRBJ2-3; 10 bases fit TRBD2. V lost 4 bases, J lost 8 bases, and 7 bases stayed unmatched. Germline lookup yields CDR1 SGHNT and CDR2 YYREEE (reference sequence). The CDR3 loop spans 14 amino acids. For the CDR3, the DNA is TGTGCCAGCAGCGGCGGGACTAGCGAGGTTACGCAGTATTTT. Protein product: CASSGGTSEVTQYF.

This clone has just a few counts. The chain recombines TRBV5-6 with TRBJ2-1; TRBD1 matches at 8 bases. This CDR3 contains 16 residues. Trimming at V came to 3 bases and at J to 5 bases, leaving 10 bases not matched to a gene. CDR1 SGHDT and CDR2 YYEEEE come from the germline V gene. The CDR3, as DNA: TGTGCCAGCAGCTCCCGACAGGGGATGGGGGACAATGAGCAGTTCTTC. Its translation is CASSSRQGMGDNEQFF.

This clone was picked up many times. The chain is built from TRBV29-1 and TRBJ1-1; D remains ambiguous. The CDR3 runs to 12 residues. From germline, CDR1 is SQVTM and CDR2 ANQGSEA. V lost 6 bases and J 2 bases, leaving 10 bases between the germline ends. CDR3 coding DNA: TGCAGCGTGTACAGCGTTAACACTGAAGCTTTCTTT. The encoded protein is CSVYSVNTEAFF.

The chain employs TRBV15 and TRBJ1-2; no reliable D call. The V gene lost 1 base and the J gene lost 4 bases, with 10 bases spanning the gap. The CDR3 extends over 14 amino acids. From germline, CDR1 is LNHNV and CDR2 YYDKDF (reference sequence). CDR3 bases: TGTGCCACCAGCAGAGCGAGGTCCTCCTATGGCTACACCTTC. It is translated as CATSRARSSYGYTF. The whole variable domain, filled in from reference TRBV15 and TRBJ1-2, reads DAMVIQNPRYQVTQFGKPVTLSCSQTLNHNVMYWYQQKSSQAPKLLFHYYDKDFNNEADTPDNFQSRRPNTSFCFLDIRSPGLGDTAMYLCATSRARSSYGYTFGSGTRLTVV.

This clone has at least ten counts. The J gene is TRBJ2-1, the V gene TRBV5-1, with TRBD2 identical over 8 bases. This CDR3 contains 14 residues. From germline, CDR1 is SGHRS and CDR2 YFSETQ. J was trimmed by 4 bases and V by 5 bases; bases with no gene match: 5. This CDR3 is CASRAGETYNEQFF. The CDR3 DNA sequence: TGCGCCAGCAGAGCGGGGGAGACGTACAATGAGCAGTTCTTC. The entire variable domain, with the rest obtained from reference TRBV5-1 and TRBJ2-1, is as follows: KAGVTQTPRYLIKTRGQQVTLSCSPISGHRSVSWYQQTPGQGLQFLFEYFSETQRNKGNFPGRFSGRQFSNSRSEMNVSTLELGDSALYLCASRAGETYNEQFFGPGTRLTVL.

The count of this clone is one. The V and J genes are TRBV14 and TRBJ2-2; D is possibly TRBD1 (5 bases). V was cut by 8 bases and J by 6 bases, with 13 bases left in between. The CDR3 spans 13 residues. CDR1 and CDR2 (germline): SGHDN, FVKESK. Here the CDR3 DNA reads TGTGCCAGCGGGGCCCTAGGTTCCGGGGAGCTGTTTTTT. This sequence encodes CASGALGSGELFF.

The gene calls are TRBV5-6 and TRBJ2-1; the D is unclear. CDR3 length: 12 residues. Trimming cost V 1 base and J 6 bases, with 5 bases left between them. The germline V gene has CDR1 SGHDT and CDR2 YYEEEE. For the CDR3, the DNA is TGTGCCAGCAGCTTGCAATCCAATGAGCAGTTCTTC. It yields the protein CASSLQSNEQFF.

This clone was found many times. J is TRBJ2-2 and V is TRBV18; no clear D gene. Per the germline V gene, CDR1 is KGHSH and CDR2 is LQKENI. V was trimmed by 3 bases and J by 4 bases, leaving 12 bases between them. This CDR3 is 15 amino acids long. Here the CDR3 reads CASSPGPASTGELFF. The CDR3 DNA is TGTGCCAGCTCACCCGGCCCGGCGAGCACCGGGGAGCTGTTTTTT.

This clone has just a few counts. This may stem from a read error, because a much larger clone lies one nucleotide away. The V call is TRBV4-2, the J call TRBJ1-5; no clear D. This CDR3 is built from 13 residues. Trimming removed 0 bases from V and 4 bases from J, with 4 bases in between. In germline, CDR1 is LGHNA, CDR2 YNFKEQ. The CDR3 DNA reads as TGTGCCAGCAGCCAAGACGGTAATCAGCCCCAGCATTTT. This codes for CASSQDGNQPQHF.

J is TRBJ2-3 and V is TRBV4-3; 7 positions agree with TRBD1. The CDR3 covers 14 residues. J was trimmed by 6 bases and V by 0 bases; bases with no gene match: 3. Germline V lookup: CDR1 LGHNA, CDR2 YSLEER. The CDR3 region is CASSQDTGVDTQYF. CDR3 in DNA: TGCGCCAGCAGCCAAGATACAGGGGTGGATACGCAGTATTTT.

This clone was picked up a small number of times. The sample carries other DNA sequences with the same CDR3. The chain is built from TRBV4-1 and TRBJ2-1; D may be TRBD2 (6 bases). Per germline, CDR1 MGHRA and CDR2 YSYEKL. This CDR3 has 15 amino acids. V dropped 0 bases and J dropped 7 bases, with 13 bases sitting between them. This CDR3 reads CASSQDPGTSNEQFF. The DNA for the CDR3 is TGCGCCAGCAGCCAAGATCCAGGGACTTCTAATGAGCAGTTCTTC.

The chain employs TRBV19 and TRBJ2-5; D is unresolved. The CDR3 totals 13 residues. Trimming removed 5 bases at V and 4 bases at J, with 11 bases between. Germline-derived CDR1 and CDR2 are LNHDA and SQIVND (reference sequence). The CDR3 DNA reads as TGTGCCAGTAGTCCCACCCGGCGAGAGACCCAGTACTTC. Its protein is CASSPTRRETQYF.

Only a few counts were recorded for this clone. The chain combines TRBV29-1 with TRBJ2-7; D not resolved. Germline-derived CDR1 and CDR2 are SQVTM and ANQGSEA. This CDR3 spans 11 amino acids. The V gene lost 5 bases and the J gene lost 2 bases, with 7 bases spanning the gap. CDR3: CSVTFTYEQYF. The DNA for the CDR3 is TGCAGCGTTACATTTACCTACGAGCAGTACTTC.

In this sample, this clone turned up once. The chain carries TRBV9 and TRBJ2-5, with D uncertain. This CDR3 is built from 14 residues. Germline CDR1 reads SGDLS; CDR2 reads YYNGEE. The V and J ends lost 0 bases and 0 bases respectively, with 6 bases between them. CDR3 nucleotides: TGTGCCAGCAGCGTAGACAGCTACCAAGAGACCCAGTACTTC. Protein: CASSVDSYQETQYF.

V gene TRBV7-2 combines with J gene TRBJ2-2, with D possibly matching TRBD2 (7 bases). CDR3 length: 18 amino acids. Trimming removed 1 base at V and 0 bases at J, with 15 bases between. CDR1 and CDR2 (germline): SGHTA, FQGNSA. CDR3 nucleotide sequence: TGTGCCAGCAGCTTAGTAGGGGGGGCCTACTCGAACACCGGGGAGCTGTTTTTT. Translation gives CASSLVGGAYSNTGELFF.

This clone has ten or more counts. J is TRBJ1-1 and V is TRBV5-1; no reliable D call. This CDR3 is 14 amino acids long. V dropped 5 bases and J dropped 4 bases, with 15 bases sitting between them. CDR1 SGHRS and CDR2 YFSETQ come from the germline V gene. The CDR3, as DNA: TGCGCCAGCAGTCCCGACGGAGGAATCACTGAAGCTTTCTTT. Its protein product is CASSPDGGITEAFF.

The chain employs TRBV7-8 and TRBJ2-1; 9 bases fit TRBD2. Germline V lookup: CDR1 SGHVS, CDR2 FQNEAQ. This CDR3 comprises 14 residues. Trimming removed 6 bases from V and 7 bases from J; junction bases left unmatched: 7. DNA for the CDR3: TGTGCCAGCAGAATTAGCGGGAGTAAGAATGAGCAGTTCTTC. Translation gives CASRISGSKNEQFF.

This clone was picked up many times. The chain combines TRBV27 with TRBJ2-3; TRBD2 matches at 8 bases. J was trimmed by 4 bases and V by 3 bases; bases with no gene match: 6. The germline gives CDR1 MNHEY, CDR2 SMNVEV (reference sequence). The CDR3 covers 15 residues. The CDR3 region is CASSFSRGASDTQYF. In nucleotides, the CDR3 is TGTGCCAGCAGTTTTTCGCGGGGGGCTTCAGATACGCAGTATTTT.

The chain uses TRBV5-1 and TRBJ2-1; tentatively, D is TRBD2 (6 bases). Trimming removed 6 bases from V and 6 bases from J, with 19 bases in between. Germline-derived CDR1 and CDR2 are SGHRS and YFSETQ. The CDR3 runs 15 residues. CDR3 sequence: CASTLGVLASNEQFF. CDR3 sequence (DNA): TGCGCCAGCACCCTGGGGGTTCTAGCGAGCAATGAGCAGTTCTTC.

The rearrangement links TRBV21-1 to TRBJ1-2; the listed D gene, TRBD1, was not tested against the DNA. TRBV21-1 is reported as a pseudogene. This CDR3 spans 13 amino acids. CDR3 protein: CASSTDSRYGYTF. CDR3 coding DNA: TGTGCCAGCAGCACCGACAGCCGCTATGGCTACACCTTC.

On this clone: Its ends do not fully match the called genes, so a read error is possible. The chain joins TRBV5-1 to TRBJ2-1, with 7 nucleotides matching TRBD2. Germline lookup yields CDR1 SGHRS and CDR2 YFSETQ. The CDR3 loop spans 14 amino acids. In DNA, the CDR3 is TGCGCCAGCAGTTTGGCGGGAGAGATCAATGAGCAGTTCTTC. It yields the protein CASSLAGEINEQFF. Supplemented by reference TRBV5-1 and TRBJ2-1, the full variable domain reads KAGVTQTPRYLIKTRGQQVTLSCSPISGHRSVSWYQQTPGQGLQFLFEYFSETQRNKGNFPGRFSGRQFSNSRSEMNVSTLELGDSALYLCASSLAGEINEQFFGPGTRLTVL.

This clone was counted between two and nine times. V is TRBV7-6 and J is TRBJ2-1; 8 nucleotides line up with TRBD2. V was pared by 1 base and J by 6 bases, with 14 bases of the junction left unmatched. CDR1 and CDR2 (germline): SGHVS, FNYEAQ. CDR3 length equals 18 residues. The CDR3 DNA reads TGTGCCAGCAGCTTAGTGGCCACCGGGACTAGTTTTAGCAATGAGCAGTTCTTC. It encodes CASSLVATGTSFSNEQFF.

This clone was picked up a small number of times. The V and J genes are TRBV5-1 and TRBJ2-7; TRBD1 matches 11 bases. CDR1 SGHRS and CDR2 YFSETQ come from the germline V gene. The CDR3 totals 15 residues. Trimming at V came to 2 bases and at J to 6 bases, leaving 7 bases not matched to a gene. As DNA, the CDR3 is TGCGCCAGCAGCTTAAGGGACAGGGGGGCAGGCGAGCAGTACTTC. Translated: CASSLRDRGAGEQYF.

This clone was found many times. The chain joins TRBV7-2 to TRBJ1-1; no clear D gene. Germline V lookup: CDR1 SGHTA, CDR2 FQGNSA. The germline V and J ends were trimmed by 3 bases and 2 bases, with 10 bases remaining between them. The CDR3 runs to 14 residues. This CDR3 reads CASSLQVVNTEAFF. The CDR3 DNA reads TGTGCCAGCAGCTTGCAGGTCGTTAACACTGAAGCTTTCTTT.

This clone was detected many times. The V call is TRBV28, the J call TRBJ1-2; D not resolved. V shed 2 bases and J shed 1 base, with 11 bases lying between them. The length of the CDR3 is 15 residues. Per germline, CDR1 MDHEN and CDR2 SYDVKM. The CDR3 nucleotides read TGTGCCAGCAGTTTACCCGGTCAATATAACTATGGCTACACCTTC. Protein sequence: CASSLPGQYNYGYTF.

This chain's CDR3 is CASSLAPPPTPPSEAFF. CDR3 in DNA: TGTGCCAGCAGCTTAGCTCCCCCCCCTACACCACCTTCGGAAGCTTTCTTT. This chain uses TRBV7-6 with TRBJ1-1; D call uncertain. Deletions cut 0 bases from V and 8 bases from J, with 22 bases between. CDR1 and CDR2 from the germline V gene are SGHVS and FNYEAQ. The CDR3 totals 17 residues.